This T cell receptor (beta chain) emerged from a study of graft-versus-host responses after intestinal transplantation. On the study more broadly: Tacrolimus plus steroids were given to all recipients for approximately three years, preceded by anti-thymocyte globulin induction.

With 1 base removed from V and 5 bases from J, the gap between germline ends came to 6 bases. This CDR3 has 13 residues. Germline V gene data show CDR1 as LNHDA and CDR2 as SQIVND (reference sequence). Details on this clone: The antigen remains unidentified.

Study-level findings and limits: Recipient marrow showed GvH clones, some seen first in ileum or blood.

Clones were read by immunoSEQ multiplex PCR, and TCRdb kept only the in-frame ones, dropping some. The sample holds 90,000 to 150,000 clones, about 95% seen once. The sample was unstimulated CD8+ T cells sorted from spleen or lymph node cells, taken before intestinal transplant. V is TRBV19 and J is TRBJ2-1; the D is unclear. This TCR was sampled from a human donor who received an intestinal transplant. The CDR3 bases are TGTGCCAGTAGTATAGGTGGGGACAATGAGCAGTTCTTC. It encodes CASSIGGDNEQFF.